The present TCR beta chain was sequenced within a study of blood T cell repertoires in COVID-19. The repertoire was sequenced with immunoSEQ multiplex PCR; TCRdb's copy has only in-frame clones and lacks some. The table shows 350,000 or so clones, with more than 70% occurring only once. V shed 4 bases, J shed 0 bases, and the junction held 2 bases outside the gene matches. This CDR3 comprises 15 residues. CDR1 SGHRS and CDR2 YFSETQ come from the germline V gene. This chain connects TRBV5-1 to TRBJ2-3, with 10 positions matching TRBD2. Sequencing was performed on peripheral blood. The TCR sequence derives from a woman aged 60-75 years with COVID-19, enrolled during active disease. CDR3 DNA: TGCGCCAGCAGCGAGACTAGCGGGAGCACAGATACGCAGTATTTT. Residues: CASSETSGSTDTQYF.